This TCR beta chain emerged from a study of control samples from healthy donors and cancer patients (dated by TCRdb to 2020 to 2021). Library preparation employed the immunoSEQ multiplex PCR assay. TCRdb stores this immuneACCESS table with in-frame sequences only. Part of the clones is absent; in the studies checked, under half of the shortfall reflects unresolved V genes, and no reason is known for the rest. This sample is represented by roughly 100,000 clones; about 91% of them were singletons. 2% to 2.5% of the sample is taken by the ten largest. The germline V gene sets CDR1 to SNHLY and CDR2 to FYNNEI. From cysteine to phenylalanine, the CDR3 is 14 amino acids long. The read is trimmed to its CDR3 DNA, 42 bases read in frame from base 1. Trimming removed 3 bases from V and 4 bases from J; the gene matches leave 2 bases unexplained. In regard to this clone: It lacks a known antigen. Base-call qualities are not available, and no considerably larger clone is one nucleotide away.

The source of this sequence is a woman aged 18-30 years in good health. The sequenced material came from blood. The V and J segments used are TRBV2 and TRBJ2-1, with 8 central nucleotides matching TRBD2. The CDR3 amino acid sequence is: CASSDSGVYNEQFF. The sequenced DNA is TGTGCCAGCAGTGATAGCGGGGTATACAATGAGCAGTTCTTC.